The 12 T cell receptor beta chains given below trace back to one sample, sequenced in a study of CD8+ T cells in alopecia areata. Treatment defined: oral pan-JAK inhibitor, 5-10 mg twice daily. RNA extraction and reverse transcription yielded cDNA as sequencing template. Sequencing used immunoSEQ multiplex PCR; TCRdb keeps in-frame clones, though not all of them. Of over 150,000 clones in the sample, about 60% were seen once. Material: CD4+ T cells sorted from blood, obtained at week 24, from a patient treated with tofacitinib. These receptors originate from a human donor with alopecia areata.

The J gene is TRBJ2-5, the V gene TRBV4-2; weak D call: TRBD1 (5 bases). Germline V CDR1 and CDR2: LGHNA, YNFKEQ. V was clipped by 4 bases and J by 2 bases, with 14 bases between them. The CDR3 runs to 15 residues. The DNA for the CDR3 is TGTGCCAGCAGCCGACAGACAAGCTTTCAAGAGACCCAGTACTTC. It translates to CASSRQTSFQETQYF.

This clone was recorded at least ten times. J is TRBJ2-7 and V is TRBV7-9; possibly TRBD2 for D (5 bases). Per germline, CDR1 SEHNR and CDR2 FQNEAQ (reference sequence). Trimming cost V 0 bases and J 11 bases, with 11 bases left between them. The CDR3 is made up of 12 amino acids. The CDR3 spells CASSLAAGDEYF. DNA for the CDR3: TGTGCCAGCAGCTTAGCAGCCGGGGATGAGTACTTC.

This chain connects TRBV6-5 to TRBJ1-6; D remains ambiguous. V dropped 7 bases and J dropped 9 bases, with 10 bases sitting between them. The CDR3 consists of 12 residues. Germline V gene data show CDR1 as MNHEY and CDR2 as SVGAGI. CDR3 sequence reads: CASNLLRSPLHF. For the CDR3, the DNA is TGTGCCAGCAATCTATTGCGTTCACCCCTCCACTTT.

The chain recombines TRBV30 with TRBJ1-2, with unresolved D. Germline-derived CDR1 and CDR2 are GTSNPN and SVGIG (reference sequence). This CDR3 contains 12 residues. Trimming stripped 5 bases from V and 5 bases from J, with 12 bases between. CDR3 in amino acids: CAWGLGRYGYTF. CDR3 DNA: TGTGCCTGGGGCCTTGGGCGTTATGGCTACACCTTC.

This clone has just a few counts. The CDR3 DNA sequence: TGTGCCAGCAGTGACACCGGGGCCTCTACCAACGCGCAGTATTTT. Amino acids: CASSDTGASTNAQYF. The V gene is TRBV2, the J gene TRBJ2-3; D may correspond to TRBD1 or TRBD2 (5 bases each). V gave up 3 bases and J gave up 10 bases, with 20 bases separating them. CDR1 is SNHLY, CDR2 FYNNEI, per germline. The CDR3 spans 15 residues.

This chain uses TRBV2 with TRBJ1-5, with TRBD1 as a possible D gene (5 bases). The V end was cut by 4 bases, the J end by 7 bases, with 11 bases between. CDR3 size: 13 residues. Looked up from germline, CDR1 is SNHLY and CDR2 is FYNNEI. The CDR3 DNA follows: TGTGCCAGCAGTGCCCAGGGAGGGCAGCCCCAGCATTTT. It is translated as CASSAQGGQPQHF.

This clone showed up just a few times. The chain has TRBV30 and TRBJ1-2; perhaps TRBD1 as D (6 bases). The CDR3 extends over 13 amino acids. Germline CDR1 reads GTSNPN; CDR2 reads SVGIG (reference sequence). Trimming left V 4 bases short and J 8 bases short, with 17 bases between. The CDR3 DNA is TGTGCCTGGACCCGGATGGCAGGGGTCGGCTACACCTTC. This translates into CAWTRMAGVGYTF.

The chain uses TRBV29-1 and TRBJ2-1; 8 bases fit TRBD1. The V and J ends lost 7 bases and 5 bases, in that order; junction bases with no gene match: 4. The CDR3 extends over 12 amino acids. The V gene's germline CDR1 is SQVTM and CDR2 ANQGSEA. The CDR3 DNA is TGCAGCGCCAACAGGGGGGACAATGAGCAGTTCTTC. Translation: CSANRGDNEQFF.

This clone occurred many times. V and J are TRBV10-3 and TRBJ2-5; no reliable D call. V gave up 3 bases and J gave up 1 base, with 6 bases separating them. This CDR3 spans 13 amino acids. Germline loops: CDR1 ENHRY, CDR2 SYGVKD. DNA of the CDR3: TGTGCCATCAGTGATCAGCCCCAAGAGACCCAGTACTTC. Residues: CAISDQPQETQYF.

This chain uses TRBV30 with TRBJ1-1; 8 bases are shared with TRBD1. This CDR3 is built from 12 residues. Germline V gene sequence: CDR1 GTSNPN, CDR2 SVGIG (reference sequence). Trimming removed 5 bases from V and 9 bases from J; junction bases left unmatched: 8. Here the CDR3 DNA reads TGTGCCTGGGGACAGGGAGGTTTACAAGCTTTCTTT. It codes for CAWGQGGLQAFF.

V gene TRBV29-1 combines with J gene TRBJ2-7, with D uncertain. The CDR3 runs 13 residues. Germline CDR1 SQVTM, CDR2 ANQGSEA. Trimming shortened V by 4 bases and J by 0 bases, and 10 bases separated the two germline ends. The CDR3 coding sequence is TGCAGCGTTGCTGACGGAAGCTCCTACGAGCAGTACTTC. Translation: CSVADGSSYEQYF.

This clone has just a few counts. V is TRBV29-1 and J is TRBJ2-3, with D perhaps TRBD1 (6 bases). Germline V gene sequence: CDR1 SQVTM, CDR2 ANQGSEA. V lost 2 bases and J 7 bases, leaving 10 bases between the germline ends. This CDR3 region has 12 residues. This chain's CDR3 is CSVETGKNTQYF. CDR3 nucleotide sequence: TGCAGCGTTGAAACAGGGAAGAATACGCAGTATTTT.